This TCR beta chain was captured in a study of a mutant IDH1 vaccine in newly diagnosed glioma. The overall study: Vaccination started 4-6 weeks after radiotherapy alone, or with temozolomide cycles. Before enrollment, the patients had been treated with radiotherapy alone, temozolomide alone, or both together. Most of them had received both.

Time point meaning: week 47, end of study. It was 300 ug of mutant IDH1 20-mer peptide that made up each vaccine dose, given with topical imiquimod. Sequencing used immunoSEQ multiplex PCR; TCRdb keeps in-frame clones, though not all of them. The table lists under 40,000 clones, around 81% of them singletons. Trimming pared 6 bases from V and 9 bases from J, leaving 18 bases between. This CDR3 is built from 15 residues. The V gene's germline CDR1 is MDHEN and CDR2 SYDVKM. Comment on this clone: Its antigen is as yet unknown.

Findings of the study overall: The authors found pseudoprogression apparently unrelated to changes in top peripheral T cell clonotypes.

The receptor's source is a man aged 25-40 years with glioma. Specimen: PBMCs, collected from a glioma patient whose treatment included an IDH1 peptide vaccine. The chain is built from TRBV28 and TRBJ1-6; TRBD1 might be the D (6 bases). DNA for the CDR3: TGTGCCAGCAGACGAGAGGCAGGGGCTAGTTCACCCCTCCACTTT. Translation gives CASRREAGASSPLHF.